The rows below give T cell receptor beta chains drawn from one sample of a study of regulatory T cells in long-lasting Graves disease. Using its own MiXCR run on the multiplex PCR reads, TCRdb lists one record per CDR3 protein. This sample has hundreds of thousands of distinct CDR3 sequences; over 12% occur once, and the top ten carry about 8%. These data were also reused for a study on T cells in Graves' hyperthyroidism and ophthalmopathy.

Sample: peripheral blood mononuclear cells (PBMCs), taken at new diagnosis, from a patient treated with antithyroid drugs. These receptors all stem from a woman in her 40s with Graves disease. CDR3s include the opening cysteine and the closing phenylalanine or tryptophan. The order of the fields is D gene, CDR3 length, V gene, CDR3 protein. The D gene is left open where the match is weak.

d_call: NA
cdr3_length: 11
v_call: TRBV5-6
cdr3_aa: CASSHGVEQFF

d_call: TRBD2
cdr3_length: 14
v_call: TRBV29-1
cdr3_aa: CSSGGWGLQETQYF

d_call: NA
cdr3_length: 14
v_call: TRBV9
cdr3_aa: CASSPGPGGEKLFF

d_call: TRBD2
cdr3_length: 17
v_call: TRBV15
cdr3_aa: CATSGGLAGGVVETQYF

d_call: NA
cdr3_length: 15
v_call: TRBV28
cdr3_aa: CASSLGDWTAYEQYF

d_call: NA
cdr3_length: 11
v_call: TRBV19
cdr3_aa: CASASQETQYF

d_call: NA
cdr3_length: 15
v_call: TRBV27
cdr3_aa: CASRLDLLDTGELFF

d_call: NA
cdr3_length: 15
v_call: TRBV6-5
cdr3_aa: CASSWDRDSGNTIYF

d_call: NA
cdr3_length: 15
v_call: TRBV7-9
cdr3_aa: CASSPKGNSLNEQFF

d_call: TRBD2
cdr3_length: 15
v_call: TRBV15
cdr3_aa: CATSRVGSGSYEQYF

d_call: TRBD1
cdr3_length: 15
v_call: TRBV18
cdr3_aa: CASSPPAGGFTEAFF

d_call: NA
cdr3_length: 15
v_call: TRBV29-1
cdr3_aa: CSVVGARDQGNEQFF

d_call: TRBD2
cdr3_length: 17
v_call: TRBV3-1
cdr3_aa: CASSEVGLAGGNNEQFF

d_call: NA
cdr3_length: 15
v_call: TRBV7-3
cdr3_aa: CASSLTPQGRNEQFF

d_call: NA
cdr3_length: 14
v_call: TRBV12-3/TRBV12-4
cdr3_aa: CASSLSMDHHEQYF

d_call: TRBD2
cdr3_length: 13
v_call: TRBV19
cdr3_aa: CASSISGTGTQYF

d_call: TRBD2
cdr3_length: 13
v_call: TRBV30
cdr3_aa: CARSGNDYNEQFF

d_call: NA
cdr3_length: 13
v_call: TRBV12-3/TRBV12-4
cdr3_aa: CASSSFANQPQHF

d_call: NA
cdr3_length: 11
v_call: TRBV2
cdr3_aa: CASTLGDEQFF

d_call: NA
cdr3_length: 13
v_call: TRBV2
cdr3_aa: CASRYYREEGYTF

d_call: TRBD2
cdr3_length: 17
v_call: TRBV20-1
cdr3_aa: CSARDFLAGTTLNEQYF

d_call: TRBD2
cdr3_length: 15
v_call: TRBV2
cdr3_aa: CASSATTSAGETQYF

d_call: NA
cdr3_length: 15
v_call: TRBV28
cdr3_aa: CASSLYSGQTGELFF

d_call: NA
cdr3_length: 15
v_call: TRBV20-1
cdr3_aa: CSARDLAKSTDTQYF

d_call: NA
cdr3_length: 13
v_call: TRBV6-2/TRBV6-3
cdr3_aa: CASCRGTNEKLFF

d_call: NA
cdr3_length: 16
v_call: TRBV18
cdr3_aa: CASSPSVTYSYNEQFF

d_call: NA
cdr3_length: 15
v_call: TRBV14
cdr3_aa: CASSQGRTGRQPQHF

d_call: TRBD2
cdr3_length: 16
v_call: TRBV4-1
cdr3_aa: CASSQEASGISYEQYF

d_call: NA
cdr3_length: 14
v_call: TRBV19
cdr3_aa: CASSIIGRGGELFF

d_call: TRBD2
cdr3_length: 19
v_call: TRBV5-6
cdr3_aa: CVSSLRGLAAQGWYNEQFF

d_call: TRBD1
cdr3_length: 16
v_call: TRBV12-3/TRBV12-4
cdr3_aa: CASSPPRQGPMDEQFF

d_call: NA
cdr3_length: 15
v_call: TRBV3-1
cdr3_aa: CASRPTEGGYNEQFF